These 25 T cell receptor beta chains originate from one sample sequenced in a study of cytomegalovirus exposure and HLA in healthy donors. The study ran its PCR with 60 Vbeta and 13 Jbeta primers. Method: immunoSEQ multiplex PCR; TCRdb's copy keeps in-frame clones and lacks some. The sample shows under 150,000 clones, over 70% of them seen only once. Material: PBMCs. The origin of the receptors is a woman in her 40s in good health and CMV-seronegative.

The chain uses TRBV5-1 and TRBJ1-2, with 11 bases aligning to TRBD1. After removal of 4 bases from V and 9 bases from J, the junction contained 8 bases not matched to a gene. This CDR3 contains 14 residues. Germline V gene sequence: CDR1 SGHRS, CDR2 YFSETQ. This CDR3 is CASSPGTGGISYTF. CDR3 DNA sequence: TGCGCCAGCAGCCCCGGGACAGGGGGTATTAGCTACACCTTC. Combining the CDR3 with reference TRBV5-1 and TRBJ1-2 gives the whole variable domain KAGVTQTPRYLIKTRGQQVTLSCSPISGHRSVSWYQQTPGQGLQFLFEYFSETQRNKGNFPGRFSGRQFSNSRSEMNVSTLELGDSALYLCASSPGTGGISYTFGSGTRLTVV.

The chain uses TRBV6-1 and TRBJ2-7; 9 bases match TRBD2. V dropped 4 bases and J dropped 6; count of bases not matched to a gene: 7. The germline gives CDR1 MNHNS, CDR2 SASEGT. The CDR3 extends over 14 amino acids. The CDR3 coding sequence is TGTGCCAGCAGTGTAGCGGGAGTCGGTCTCGAGCAGTACTTC. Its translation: CASSVAGVGLEQYF.

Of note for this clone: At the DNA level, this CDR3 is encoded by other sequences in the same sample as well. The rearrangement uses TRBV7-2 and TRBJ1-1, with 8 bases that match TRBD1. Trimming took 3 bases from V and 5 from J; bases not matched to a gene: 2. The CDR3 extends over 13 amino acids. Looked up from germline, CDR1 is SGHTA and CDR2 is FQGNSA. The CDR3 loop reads CASSFDRGTEAFF. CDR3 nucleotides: TGTGCCAGCAGCTTTGACAGGGGTACTGAAGCTTTCTTT.

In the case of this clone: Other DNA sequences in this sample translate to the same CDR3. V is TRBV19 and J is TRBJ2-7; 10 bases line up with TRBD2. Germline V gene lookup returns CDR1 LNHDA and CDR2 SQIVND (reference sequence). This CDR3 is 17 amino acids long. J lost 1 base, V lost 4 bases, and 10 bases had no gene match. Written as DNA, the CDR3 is TGTGCCAGTAGTACCTCATATTCTAGCGGGAGATCCTACGAGCAGTACTTC. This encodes CASSTSYSSGRSYEQYF.

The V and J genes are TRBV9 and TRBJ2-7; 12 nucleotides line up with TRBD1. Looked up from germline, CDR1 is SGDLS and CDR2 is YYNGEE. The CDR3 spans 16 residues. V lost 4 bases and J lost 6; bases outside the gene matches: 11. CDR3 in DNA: TGTGCCAGCAGCCCCTGGGGGGGACAGGGGGCAGGCGAGCAGTACTTC. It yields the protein CASSPWGGQGAGEQYF.

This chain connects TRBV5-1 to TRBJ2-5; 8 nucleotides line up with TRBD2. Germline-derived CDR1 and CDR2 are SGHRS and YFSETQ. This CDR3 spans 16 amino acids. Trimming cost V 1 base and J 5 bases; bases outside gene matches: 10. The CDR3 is CASSLYPAGEGETQYF. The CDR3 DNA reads TGCGCCAGCAGCTTGTATCCAGCGGGAGAGGGGGAGACCCAGTACTTC.

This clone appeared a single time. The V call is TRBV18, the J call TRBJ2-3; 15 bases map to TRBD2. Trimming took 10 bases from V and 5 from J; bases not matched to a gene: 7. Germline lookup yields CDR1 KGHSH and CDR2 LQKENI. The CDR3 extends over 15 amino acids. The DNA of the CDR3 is TGTGCCACCCCAGGACTAGCGGGAGGGCAAGATACGCAGTATTTT. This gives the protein CATPGLAGGQDTQYF.

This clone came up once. The CDR3 nucleotides are TGTGCCAGCAGTTTAGGAGGGGTCAGCACTGAAGCTTTCTTT. Protein sequence: CASSLGGVSTEAFF. The chain couples TRBV27 to TRBJ1-1; perhaps TRBD1 as D (5 bases). V shed 2 bases and J shed 4 bases, with 11 bases lying between them. CDR1 is MNHEY and CDR2 is SMNVEV in the germline V gene (reference sequence). The CDR3 runs to 14 residues.

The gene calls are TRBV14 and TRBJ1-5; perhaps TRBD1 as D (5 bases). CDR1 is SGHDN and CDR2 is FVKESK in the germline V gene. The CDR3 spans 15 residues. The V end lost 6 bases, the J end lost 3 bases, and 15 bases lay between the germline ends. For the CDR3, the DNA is TGTGCCAGCAGACCCGGGGGGTCTTTCAATCAGCCCCAGCATTTT. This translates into CASRPGGSFNQPQHF.

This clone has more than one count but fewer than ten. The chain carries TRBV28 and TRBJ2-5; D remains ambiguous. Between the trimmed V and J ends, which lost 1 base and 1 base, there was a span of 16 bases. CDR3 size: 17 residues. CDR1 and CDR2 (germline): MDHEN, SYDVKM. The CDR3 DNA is TGTGCCAGCAGTTTATTGGTCCGAATAGCCACCCAAGAGACCCAGTACTTC. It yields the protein CASSLLVRIATQETQYF.

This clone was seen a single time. The chain's CDR3 is CASSLSVGLAGGLYNEQFF. For the CDR3, the DNA is TGTGCCAGCAGCTTATCCGTTGGACTAGCGGGAGGGCTCTACAATGAGCAGTTCTTC. V usage is TRBV7-2 and J usage is TRBJ2-1; 15 bases align to TRBD2. The ends lost 2 bases at V and 3 bases at J; junction bases unmatched: 8. Per germline, CDR1 SGHTA and CDR2 FQGNSA. This CDR3 is 19 amino acids long.

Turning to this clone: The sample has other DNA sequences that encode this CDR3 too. The CDR3 DNA sequence: TGCGCCAGCAGCTTGGCAGGGGGCAATCAGCCCCAGCATTTT. It is translated as CASSLAGGNQPQHF. The gene calls are TRBV5-1 and TRBJ1-5; weak D call: TRBD1 (6 bases). Per the germline V gene, CDR1 is SGHRS and CDR2 is YFSETQ. The CDR3 extends over 14 amino acids. V lost 0 bases to trimming and J lost 2 bases, with 6 bases between them.

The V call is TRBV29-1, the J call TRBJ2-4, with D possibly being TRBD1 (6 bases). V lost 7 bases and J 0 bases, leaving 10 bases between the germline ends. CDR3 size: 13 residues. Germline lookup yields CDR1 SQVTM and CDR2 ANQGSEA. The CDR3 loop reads CSADSLAKNIQYF. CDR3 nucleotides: TGCAGCGCGGACAGTCTAGCCAAAAACATTCAGTACTTC.

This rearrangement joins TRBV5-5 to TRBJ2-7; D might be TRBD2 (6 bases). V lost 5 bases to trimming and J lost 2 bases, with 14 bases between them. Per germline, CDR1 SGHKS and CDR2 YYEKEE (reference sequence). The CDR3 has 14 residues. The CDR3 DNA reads TGTGCCAGCAGATCGGGGGACGGACCCTACGAGCAGTACTTC. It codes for CASRSGDGPYEQYF.

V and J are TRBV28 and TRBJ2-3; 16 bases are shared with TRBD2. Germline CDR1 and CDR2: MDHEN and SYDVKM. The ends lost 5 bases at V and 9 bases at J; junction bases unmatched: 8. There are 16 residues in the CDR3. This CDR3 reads CASSPPGLAGGRTQYF. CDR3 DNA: TGTGCCAGCAGTCCTCCGGGACTAGCGGGAGGGCGGACGCAGTATTTT.

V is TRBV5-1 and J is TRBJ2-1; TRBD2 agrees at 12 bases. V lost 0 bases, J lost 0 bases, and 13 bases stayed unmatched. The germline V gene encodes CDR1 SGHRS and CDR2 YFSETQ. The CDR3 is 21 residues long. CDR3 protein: CASSLEGLAGGPLSSYNEQFF. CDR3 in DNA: TGCGCCAGCAGCTTGGAGGGTCTAGCGGGGGGGCCTCTAAGCTCCTACAATGAGCAGTTCTTC.

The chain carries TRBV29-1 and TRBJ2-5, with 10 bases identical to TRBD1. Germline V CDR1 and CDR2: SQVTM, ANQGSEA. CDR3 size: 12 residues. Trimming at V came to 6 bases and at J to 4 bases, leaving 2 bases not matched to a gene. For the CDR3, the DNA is TGCAGCGTAGACAGGGGGCCAGAGACCCAGTACTTC. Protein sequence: CSVDRGPETQYF.

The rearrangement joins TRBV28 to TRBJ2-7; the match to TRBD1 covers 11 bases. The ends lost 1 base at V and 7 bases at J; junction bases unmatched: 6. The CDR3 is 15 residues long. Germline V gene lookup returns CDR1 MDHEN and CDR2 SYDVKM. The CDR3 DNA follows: TGTGCCAGCAGTTTATCAGGACAGGGGGCGTTTGAGCAGTACTTC. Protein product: CASSLSGQGAFEQYF. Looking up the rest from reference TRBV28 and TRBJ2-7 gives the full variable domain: DVKVTQSSRYLVKRTGEKVFLECVQDMDHENMFWYRQDPGLGLRLIYFSYDVKMKEKGDIPEGYSVSREKKERFSLILESASTNQTSMYLCASSLSGQGAFEQYFGPGTRLTVT.

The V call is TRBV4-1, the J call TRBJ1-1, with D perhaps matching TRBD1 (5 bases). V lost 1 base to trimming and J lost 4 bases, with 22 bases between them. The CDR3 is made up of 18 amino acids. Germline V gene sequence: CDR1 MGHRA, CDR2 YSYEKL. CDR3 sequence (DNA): TGCGCCAGCAGCCAAGTTGATTCAGGGCGGTGGGGTCGCACTGAAGCTTTCTTT. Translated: CASSQVDSGRWGRTEAFF.

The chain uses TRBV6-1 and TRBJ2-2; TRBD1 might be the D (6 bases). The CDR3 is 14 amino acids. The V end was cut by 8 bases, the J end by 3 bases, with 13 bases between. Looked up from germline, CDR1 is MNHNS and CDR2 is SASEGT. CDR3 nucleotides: TGTGCCAGCGGCCGGGACACTCACACCGGGGAGCTGTTTTTT. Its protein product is CASGRDTHTGELFF.

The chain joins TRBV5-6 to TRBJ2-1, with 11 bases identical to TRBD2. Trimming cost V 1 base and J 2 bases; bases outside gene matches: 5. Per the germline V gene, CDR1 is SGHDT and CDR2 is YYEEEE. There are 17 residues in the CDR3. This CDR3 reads CASSLWASGRTYNEQFF. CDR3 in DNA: TGTGCCAGCAGCTTGTGGGCTAGCGGGAGGACCTACAATGAGCAGTTCTTC.

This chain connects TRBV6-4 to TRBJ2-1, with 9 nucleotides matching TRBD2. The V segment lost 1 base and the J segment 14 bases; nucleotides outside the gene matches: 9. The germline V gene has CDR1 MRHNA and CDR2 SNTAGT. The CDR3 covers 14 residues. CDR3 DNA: TGTGCCAGCAGTGACTTAGATAGCGGGAGAATAAAGTTCTTC. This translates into CASSDLDSGRIKFF.

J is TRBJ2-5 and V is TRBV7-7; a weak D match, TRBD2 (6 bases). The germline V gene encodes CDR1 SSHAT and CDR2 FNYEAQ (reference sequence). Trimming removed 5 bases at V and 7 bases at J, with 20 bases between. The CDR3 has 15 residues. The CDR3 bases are TGTGCCAGCAGCAACACCGGACCCCAGGGAGGGACCCAGTACTTC. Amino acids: CASSNTGPQGGTQYF.

The CDR3 DNA reads as TGTGCCAGCTCATTTAACGGACAGGGGGACAACTATGGCTACACCTTC. Protein sequence: CASSFNGQGDNYGYTF. This chain uses TRBV18 with TRBJ1-2; 10 bases map to TRBD1. The CDR3 covers 16 residues. Germline lookup yields CDR1 KGHSH and CDR2 LQKENI. The junction had 8 bases not matched to a gene; V was cut back by 5 bases and J by 2 bases.

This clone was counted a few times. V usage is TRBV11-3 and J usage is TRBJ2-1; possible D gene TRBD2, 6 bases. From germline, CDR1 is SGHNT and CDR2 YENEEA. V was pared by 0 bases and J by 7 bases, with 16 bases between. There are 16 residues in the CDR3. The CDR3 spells CASSLEGDSDTNEQFF. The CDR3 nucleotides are TGTGCCAGCAGCTTAGAGGGGGACTCAGATACAAATGAGCAGTTCTTC.